The 10 T cell receptor beta chains presented below share a single source sample, sequenced in a study of PD-L1 blockade in urothelial cancer. The assay was immunoSEQ multiplex PCR, and TCRdb's table has in-frame clones only and misses some. The table shows 80,000 to 130,000 clones, with about 89% occurring only once. The sequencing here drew on PBMCs, taken around atezolizumab (anti-PD-L1) treatment. The receptors derive from a woman over 75 with urothelial cancer.

Turning to this clone: In the same sample, other DNA sequences code for this CDR3. V is TRBV10-3 and J is TRBJ1-1, with D possibly TRBD1 on 5 matching bases. Deletions cut 3 bases from V and 2 bases from J, with 10 bases between. CDR3 length equals 14 residues. CDR1 is ENHRY, CDR2 SYGVKD, per germline. Here the CDR3 reads CAISDRGGNTEAFF. The DNA of the CDR3 is TGTGCCATCAGTGATCGGGGGGGTAACACTGAAGCTTTCTTT.

With regard to this clone: A junction end diverges from the germline sequence, so it may reflect a read error. The chain has TRBV5-6 and TRBJ2-7; 7 nucleotides align to TRBD2. Germline values: CDR1 SGHDT, CDR2 YYEEEE. The CDR3 sequence is 14 residues long. The CDR3, as DNA: TGTGCCAGCAGTTTGGGGCTAGCGGATTACGAGCAGTACTTC. It yields the protein CASSLGLADYEQYF.

V and J are TRBV27 and TRBJ1-1; D uncertain. This CDR3 has 15 residues. CDR1 and CDR2 (germline): MNHEY, SMNVEV (reference sequence). Trimming took 0 bases from V and 1 from J, leaving 9 bases between them. This CDR3 is CASSLSAVGNTEAFF. CDR3 in DNA: TGTGCCAGCAGTTTATCGGCGGTCGGGAACACTGAAGCTTTCTTT.

The chain uses TRBV10-3 and TRBJ2-3; no reliable D call. CDR3 length equals 10 residues. Trimming removed 10 bases from V and 6 bases from J, with 8 bases in between. Germline-derived CDR1 and CDR2 are ENHRY and SYGVKD. CDR3 DNA sequence: TGTGCCACCCAACGGGATACGCAGTATTTT. It translates to CATQRDTQYF.

The chain couples TRBV7-2 to TRBJ2-1, with TRBD2 matching 7 bases. This CDR3 comprises 17 residues. Per germline, CDR1 SGHTA and CDR2 FQGNSA. V lost 5 bases, J lost 2 bases, and 12 bases stayed unmatched. This chain's CDR3 is CASSRENPGLTYNEQFF. The CDR3 DNA is TGTGCCAGCAGCAGAGAGAATCCGGGACTAACCTACAATGAGCAGTTCTTC. The complete variable domain, with remaining parts taken from reference TRBV7-2 and TRBJ2-1, reads GAGVSQSPSNKVTEKGKDVELRCDPISGHTALYWYRQSLGQGLEFLIYFQGNSAPDKSGLPSDRFSAERTGGSVSTLTIQRTQQEDSAVYLCASSRENPGLTYNEQFFGPGTRLTVL.

The rearrangement uses TRBV9 and TRBJ2-5, with D possibly being TRBD2 (6 bases). V lost 4 bases and J lost 5, with 18 bases in between. From germline, CDR1 is SGDLS and CDR2 YYNGEE. The CDR3 loop spans 15 amino acids. The CDR3 DNA sequence: TGTGCCAGCAGCCCCCGGGGCGGGACGGGCGAGACCCAGTACTTC. Amino acid sequence: CASSPRGGTGETQYF.

This chain connects TRBV7-2 to TRBJ1-2; D possibly corresponds to TRBD1 (6 bases). The CDR3 sequence is 14 residues long. Trimming removed 4 bases from V and 4 bases from J, with 13 bases in between. In germline, CDR1 is SGHTA, CDR2 FQGNSA. For the CDR3, the DNA is TGTGCCAGCAGCTCCGAGACAGGCGGCTATGGCTACACCTTC. Translation: CASSSETGGYGYTF. The entire variable domain, with the rest obtained from reference TRBV7-2 and TRBJ1-2, is as follows: GAGVSQSPSNKVTEKGKDVELRCDPISGHTALYWYRQSLGQGLEFLIYFQGNSAPDKSGLPSDRFSAERTGGSVSTLTIQRTQQEDSAVYLCASSSETGGYGYTFGSGTRLTVV.

The chain uses TRBV5-1 and TRBJ2-7, with D tentatively TRBD1 (5 bases). CDR3 length: 15 amino acids. Germline CDR1 is SGHRS and CDR2 is YFSETQ. Trimming shortened V by 2 bases and J by 6 bases, and 18 bases separated the two germline ends. CDR3 in amino acids: CASSLDRVRVLEQYF. The CDR3 nucleotides read TGCGCCAGCAGCTTAGACCGGGTCAGGGTCCTCGAGCAGTACTTC.

This chain uses TRBV5-1 with TRBJ1-1, with D perhaps matching TRBD1 (6 bases). Trimming took off 0 bases at V and 1 base at J, with 13 bases between the two ends. There are 16 residues in the CDR3. CDR1 and CDR2 (germline): SGHRS, YFSETQ. The CDR3 here is CASSLELWGRNTEAFF. The CDR3 DNA follows: TGCGCCAGCAGCTTGGAGCTCTGGGGGCGGAACACTGAAGCTTTCTTT.

The genes are TRBV27 and TRBJ2-1, with 12 bases aligning to TRBD1. Per germline, CDR1 MNHEY and CDR2 SMNVEV (reference sequence). There are 16 residues in the CDR3. J lost 12 bases, V lost 7 bases, and 16 bases had no gene match. CDR3 coding DNA: TGTGCCAGCAACTATCTGGGACAGGGGGCGGGTACCACGCAGTTCTTC. Translating gives CASNYLGQGAGTTQFF.